This T cell receptor (beta chain) appears in the sequencing data of a study of shared T cell receptors in the human thymus. This table comes from immunoSEQ multiplex PCR, and its TCRdb copy is limited to in-frame clones, with some not included. The table includes more than 550,000 clones, 80% to 90% detected once. The CDR3 loop spans 15 amino acids. Germline assignment: CDR1 MDHEN and CDR2 SYDVKM. V lost 2 bases and J lost 6; bases outside the gene matches: 7. These data were also reused for a study on human thymus T cells. That study adds: From resections taken during corrective heart surgery, the thymus tissue was obtained. In thymic and blood repertoires alike, V and J usage looked biased.

Source material: thymocytes. This TCR derives from a girl under three years old with a congenital heart defect. The V and J genes are TRBV28 and TRBJ1-5; 7 positions match TRBD1. The CDR3 sequence: CASSLGDSQGQPQHF. The CDR3 region has the DNA TGTGCCAGCAGTTTAGGGGACAGCCAGGGTCAGCCCCAGCATTTT.